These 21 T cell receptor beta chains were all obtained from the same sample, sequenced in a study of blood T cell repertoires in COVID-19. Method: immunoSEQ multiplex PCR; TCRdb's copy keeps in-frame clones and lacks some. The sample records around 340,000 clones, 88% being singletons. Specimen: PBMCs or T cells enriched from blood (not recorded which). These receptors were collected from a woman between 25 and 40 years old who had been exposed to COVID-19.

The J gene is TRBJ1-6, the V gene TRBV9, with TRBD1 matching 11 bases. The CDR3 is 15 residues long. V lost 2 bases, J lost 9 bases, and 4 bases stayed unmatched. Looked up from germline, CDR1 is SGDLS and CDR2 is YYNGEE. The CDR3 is CASSVGTGGSSPLHF. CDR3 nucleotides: TGTGCCAGCAGCGTTGGGACAGGGGGTAGTTCACCCCTCCACTTT.

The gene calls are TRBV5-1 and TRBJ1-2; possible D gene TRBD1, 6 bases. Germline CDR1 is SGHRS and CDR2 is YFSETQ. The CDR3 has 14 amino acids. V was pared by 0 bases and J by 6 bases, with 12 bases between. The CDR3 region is CASSLGEQGDGYTF. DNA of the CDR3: TGCGCCAGCAGCTTGGGAGAACAGGGTGATGGCTACACCTTC.

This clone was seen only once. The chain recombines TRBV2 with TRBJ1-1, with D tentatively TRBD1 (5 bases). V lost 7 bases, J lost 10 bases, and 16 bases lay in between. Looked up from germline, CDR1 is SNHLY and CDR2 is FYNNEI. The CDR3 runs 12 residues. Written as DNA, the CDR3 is TGTGCCAGCACGGGGGAGGGGAAGTTAGCTTTCTTT. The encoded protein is CASTGEGKLAFF.

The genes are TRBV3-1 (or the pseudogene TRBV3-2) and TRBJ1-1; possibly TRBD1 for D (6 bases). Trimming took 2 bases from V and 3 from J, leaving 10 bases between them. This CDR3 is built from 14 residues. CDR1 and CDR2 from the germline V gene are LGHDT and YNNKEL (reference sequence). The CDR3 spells CASSQTGTDTEAFF. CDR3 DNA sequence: TGTGCCAGCAGCCAAACAGGGACCGACACTGAAGCTTTCTTT.

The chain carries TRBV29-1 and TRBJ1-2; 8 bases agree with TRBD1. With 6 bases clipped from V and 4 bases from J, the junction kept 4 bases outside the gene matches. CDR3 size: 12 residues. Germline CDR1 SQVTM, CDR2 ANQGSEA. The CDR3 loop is CSVGTGSYGYTF. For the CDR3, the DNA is TGCAGCGTAGGGACAGGCAGCTATGGCTACACCTTC.

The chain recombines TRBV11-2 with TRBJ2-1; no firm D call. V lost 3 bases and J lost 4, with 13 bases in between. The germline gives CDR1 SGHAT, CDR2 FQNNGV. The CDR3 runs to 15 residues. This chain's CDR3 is CASSFILPGYNEQFF. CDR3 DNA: TGTGCCAGCAGCTTCATCCTACCCGGGTACAATGAGCAGTTCTTC.

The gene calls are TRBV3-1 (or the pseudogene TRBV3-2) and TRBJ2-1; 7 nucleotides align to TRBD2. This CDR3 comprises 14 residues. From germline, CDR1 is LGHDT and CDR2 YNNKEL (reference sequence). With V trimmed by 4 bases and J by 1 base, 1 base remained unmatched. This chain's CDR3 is CASSREGSYNEQFF. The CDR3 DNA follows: TGTGCCAGCAGCCGGGAGGGATCCTACAATGAGCAGTTCTTC.

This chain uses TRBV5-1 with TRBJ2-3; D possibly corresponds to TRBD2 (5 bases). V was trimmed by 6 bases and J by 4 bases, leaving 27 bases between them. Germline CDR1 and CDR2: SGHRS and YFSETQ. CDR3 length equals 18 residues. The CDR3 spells CASTSWGVGRNIPDTQYF. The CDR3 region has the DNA TGCGCCAGCACTTCATGGGGAGTGGGCCGCAACATCCCAGATACGCAGTATTTT.

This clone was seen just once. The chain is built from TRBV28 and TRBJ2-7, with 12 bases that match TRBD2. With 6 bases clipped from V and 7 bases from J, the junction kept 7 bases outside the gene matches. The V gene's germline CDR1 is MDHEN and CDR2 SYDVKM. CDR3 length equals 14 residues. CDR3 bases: TGTGCCAGCAGACTTCGACTAGCGGGAGATGAGCAGTACTTC. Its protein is CASRLRLAGDEQYF.

CDR3: CSASLQGGQPQHF. CDR3 nucleotide sequence: TGCAGTGCTAGTTTGCAGGGGGGTCAGCCCCAGCATTTT. V usage is TRBV20-1 and J usage is TRBJ1-5, with 7 bases matching TRBD1. There are 13 residues in the CDR3. With 3 bases clipped from V and 6 bases from J, the junction kept 5 bases outside the gene matches. The germline V gene encodes CDR1 DFQATT and CDR2 SNEGSKA (reference sequence).

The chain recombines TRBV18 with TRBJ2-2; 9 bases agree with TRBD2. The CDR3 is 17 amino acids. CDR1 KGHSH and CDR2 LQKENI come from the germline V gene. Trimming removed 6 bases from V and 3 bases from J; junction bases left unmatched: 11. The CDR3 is CASSLFSGTSYTGELFF. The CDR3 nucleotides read TGTGCCAGCTCGCTATTCTCCGGGACTAGCTACACCGGGGAGCTGTTTTTT.

The CDR3 loop is CASSEARLAGVETQYF. The CDR3 DNA follows: TGTGCCAGCAGTGAAGCCCGACTAGCGGGAGTGGAGACCCAGTACTTC. The gene calls are TRBV6-1 and TRBJ2-5; 12 positions match TRBD2. Trimming at V came to 0 bases and at J to 5 bases, leaving 4 bases not matched to a gene. The germline gives CDR1 MNHNS, CDR2 SASEGT. CDR3 length equals 16 residues.

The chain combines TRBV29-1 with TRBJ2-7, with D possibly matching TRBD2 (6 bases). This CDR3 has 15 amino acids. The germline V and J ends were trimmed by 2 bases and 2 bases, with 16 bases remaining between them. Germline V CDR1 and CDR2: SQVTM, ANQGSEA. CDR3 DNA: TGCAGCGTTGAATCCGAAGGGCGGGATGCCTACGAGCAGTACTTC. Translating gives CSVESEGRDAYEQYF.

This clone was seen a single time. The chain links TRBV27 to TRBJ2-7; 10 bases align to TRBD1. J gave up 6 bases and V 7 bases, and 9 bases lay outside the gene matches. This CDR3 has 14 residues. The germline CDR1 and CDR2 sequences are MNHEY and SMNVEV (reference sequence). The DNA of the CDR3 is TGTGCCAGCAATCGACAGGGGGCGTCTGGCGAGCAGTACTTC. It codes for CASNRQGASGEQYF.

The CDR3 sequence: CASSDQMYEQYF. The DNA of the CDR3 is TGTGCCAGCAGTGATCAGATGTACGAGCAGTACTTC. The genes are TRBV25-1 and TRBJ2-7; D unresolved. Trimming took 3 bases from V and 4 from J, leaving 7 bases between them. Germline CDR1 MGHDK, CDR2 SYGVNS. The CDR3 is 12 amino acids.

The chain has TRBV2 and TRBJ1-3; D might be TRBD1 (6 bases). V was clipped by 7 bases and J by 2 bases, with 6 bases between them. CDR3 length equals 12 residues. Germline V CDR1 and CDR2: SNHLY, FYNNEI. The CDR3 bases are TGTGCCAGCACAGGGGCTGGAAACACCATATATTTT. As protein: CASTGAGNTIYF. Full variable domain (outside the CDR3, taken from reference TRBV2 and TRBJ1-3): EPEVTQTPSHQVTQMGQEVILRCVPISNHLYFYWYRQILGQKVEFLVSFYNNEISEKSEIFDDQFSVERPDGSNFTLKIRSTKLEDSAMYFCASTGAGNTIYFGEGSWLTVV.

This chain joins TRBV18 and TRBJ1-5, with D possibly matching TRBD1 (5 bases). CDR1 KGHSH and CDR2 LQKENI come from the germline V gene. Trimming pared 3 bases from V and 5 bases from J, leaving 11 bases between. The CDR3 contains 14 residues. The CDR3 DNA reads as TGTGCCAGCTCACCGGGGTCACAGGATCAGCCCCAGCATTTT. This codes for CASSPGSQDQPQHF.

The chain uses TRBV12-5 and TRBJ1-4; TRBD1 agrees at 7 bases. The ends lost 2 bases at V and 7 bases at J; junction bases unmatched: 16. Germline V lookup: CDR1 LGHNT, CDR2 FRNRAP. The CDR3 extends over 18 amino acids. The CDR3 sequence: CASGLTPARDSLREKLFF. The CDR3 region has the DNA TGTGCTAGTGGTTTGACGCCCGCCCGGGACAGTCTACGTGAAAAACTGTTTTTT.

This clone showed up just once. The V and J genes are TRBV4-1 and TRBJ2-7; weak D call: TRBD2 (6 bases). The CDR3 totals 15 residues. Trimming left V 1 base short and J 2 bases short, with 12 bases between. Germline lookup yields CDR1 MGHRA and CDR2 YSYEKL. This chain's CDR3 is CASSQVASDTYEQYF. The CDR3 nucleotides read TGCGCCAGCAGCCAAGTGGCTAGCGATACCTACGAGCAGTACTTC.

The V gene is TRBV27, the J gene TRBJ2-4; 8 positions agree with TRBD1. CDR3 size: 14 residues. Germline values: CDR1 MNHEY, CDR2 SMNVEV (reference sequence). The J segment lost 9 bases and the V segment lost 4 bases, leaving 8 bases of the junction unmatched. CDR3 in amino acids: CASSSPDRGGIQYF. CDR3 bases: TGTGCCAGCAGTTCCCCCGACAGGGGTGGCATTCAGTACTTC.

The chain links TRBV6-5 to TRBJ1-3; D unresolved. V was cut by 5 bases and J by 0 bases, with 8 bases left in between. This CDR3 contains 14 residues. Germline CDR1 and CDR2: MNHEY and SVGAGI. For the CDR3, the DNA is TGTGCCAGCAGTACTCATTACTCTGGAAACACCATATATTTT. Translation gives CASSTHYSGNTIYF.